Only one count was recorded for the clone carrying this T cell receptor (beta chain). Antigen specificity is unknown. This entry comes from a study of T-cell memory formation after mild COVID-19. Study results and caveats: For contracting clones, CD4+ ones sat mainly in CM and EM, CD8+ in EMRA. Contracting clones, day 15 to 85, had balanced CD4/CD8, and later expanders favored CD4+.

TCRdb itself ran the 5' RACE reads through MiXCR, one entry per CDR3 protein. The sample includes 470,000 or so distinct CDR3 sequences, about 20% seen only once; the top ten take 9% to 15%. With 2 bases removed from V and 4 bases from J, the gap between germline ends came to 11 bases. Germline V gene sequence: CDR1 SGHTA, CDR2 FQGNSA. The CDR3 extends over 14 amino acids. The material sequenced was PBMCs or a T cell subset sorted from them (not recorded which). The sequence derives from an adult woman who had mild COVID-19 (a few samples of this study predate the infection). Cell type and time point are not known. This chain connects TRBV7-2 to TRBJ1-2; D is ambiguous. CDR3 bases: TGTGCCAGCAGCTTATATTGGGATTCCTATGGCTACACCTTC. Translation: CASSLYWDSYGYTF.